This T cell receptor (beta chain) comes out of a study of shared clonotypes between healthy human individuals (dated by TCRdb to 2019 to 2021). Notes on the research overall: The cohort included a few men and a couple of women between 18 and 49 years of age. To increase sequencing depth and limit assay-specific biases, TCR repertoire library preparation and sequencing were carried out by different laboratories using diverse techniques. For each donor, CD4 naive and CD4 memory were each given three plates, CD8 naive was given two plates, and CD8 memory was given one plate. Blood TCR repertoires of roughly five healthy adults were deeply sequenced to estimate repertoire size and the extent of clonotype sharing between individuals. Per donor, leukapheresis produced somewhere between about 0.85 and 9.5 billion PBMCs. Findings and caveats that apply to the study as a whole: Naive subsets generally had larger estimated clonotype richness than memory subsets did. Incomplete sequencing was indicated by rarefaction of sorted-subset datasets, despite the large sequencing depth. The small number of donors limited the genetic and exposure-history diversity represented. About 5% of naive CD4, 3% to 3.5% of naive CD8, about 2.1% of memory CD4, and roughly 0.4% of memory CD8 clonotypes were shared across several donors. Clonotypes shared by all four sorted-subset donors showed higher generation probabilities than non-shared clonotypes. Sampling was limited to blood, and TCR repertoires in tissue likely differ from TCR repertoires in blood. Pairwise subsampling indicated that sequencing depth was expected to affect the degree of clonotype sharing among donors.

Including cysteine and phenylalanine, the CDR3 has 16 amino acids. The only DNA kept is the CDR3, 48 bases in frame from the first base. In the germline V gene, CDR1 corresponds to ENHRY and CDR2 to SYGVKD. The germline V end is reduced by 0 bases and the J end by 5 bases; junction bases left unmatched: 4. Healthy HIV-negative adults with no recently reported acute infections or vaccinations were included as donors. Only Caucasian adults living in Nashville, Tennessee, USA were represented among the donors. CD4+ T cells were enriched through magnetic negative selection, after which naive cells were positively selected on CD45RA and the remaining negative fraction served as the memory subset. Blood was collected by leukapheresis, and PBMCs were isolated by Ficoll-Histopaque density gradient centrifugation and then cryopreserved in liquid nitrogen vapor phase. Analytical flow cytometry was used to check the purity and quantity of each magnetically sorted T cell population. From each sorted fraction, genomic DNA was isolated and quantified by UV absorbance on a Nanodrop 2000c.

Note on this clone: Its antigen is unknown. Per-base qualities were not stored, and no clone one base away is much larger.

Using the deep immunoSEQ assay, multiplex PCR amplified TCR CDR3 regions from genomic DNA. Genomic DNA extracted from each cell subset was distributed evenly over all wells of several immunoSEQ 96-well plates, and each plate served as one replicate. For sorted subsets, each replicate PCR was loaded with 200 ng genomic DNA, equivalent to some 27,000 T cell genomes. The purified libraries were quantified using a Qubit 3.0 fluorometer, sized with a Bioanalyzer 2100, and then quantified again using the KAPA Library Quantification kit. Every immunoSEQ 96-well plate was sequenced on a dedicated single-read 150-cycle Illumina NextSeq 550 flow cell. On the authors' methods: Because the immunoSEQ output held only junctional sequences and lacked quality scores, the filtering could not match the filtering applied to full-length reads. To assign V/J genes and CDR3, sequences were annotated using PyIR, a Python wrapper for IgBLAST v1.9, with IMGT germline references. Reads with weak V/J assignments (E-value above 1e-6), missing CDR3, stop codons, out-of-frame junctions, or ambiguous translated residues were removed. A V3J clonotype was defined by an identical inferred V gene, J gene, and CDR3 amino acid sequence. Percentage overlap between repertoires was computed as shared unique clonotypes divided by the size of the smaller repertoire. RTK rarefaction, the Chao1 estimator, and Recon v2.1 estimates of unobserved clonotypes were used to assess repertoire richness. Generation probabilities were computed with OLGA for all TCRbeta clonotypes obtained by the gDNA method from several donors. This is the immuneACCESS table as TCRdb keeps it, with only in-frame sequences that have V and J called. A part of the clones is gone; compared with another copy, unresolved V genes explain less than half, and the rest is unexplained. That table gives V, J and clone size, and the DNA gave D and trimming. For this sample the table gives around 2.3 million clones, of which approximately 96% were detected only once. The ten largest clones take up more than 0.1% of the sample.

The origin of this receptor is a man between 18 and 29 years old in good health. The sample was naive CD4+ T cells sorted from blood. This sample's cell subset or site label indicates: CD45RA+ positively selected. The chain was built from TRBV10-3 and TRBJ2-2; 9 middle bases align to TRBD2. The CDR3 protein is CAISESPLAGTGELFF. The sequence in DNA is TGTGCCATCAGTGAGTCGCCCCTAGCGGGGACCGGGGAGCTGTTTTTT.